Below are 32 T cell receptor beta chains sequenced from a single sample in a study of radiotherapy plus CTLA-4 blockade in lung cancer. Data came from immunoSEQ multiplex PCR; TCRdb stores just in-frame clones and leaves some out. The sample has over 85,000 clones, approximately 86% seen once; the top ten hold 4% to 6%. This specimen consisted of peripheral blood, obtained from a patient treated with radiotherapy plus ipilimumab. These receptors were obtained from a human donor with non-small cell lung cancer that progressed on radiotherapy plus ipilimumab.

This chain links TRBV7-9 with TRBJ1-4; 7 nucleotides line up with TRBD1. Per germline, CDR1 SEHNR and CDR2 FQNEAQ (reference sequence). This CDR3 has 15 amino acids. With 5 bases clipped from V and 4 bases from J, the junction kept 7 bases outside the gene matches. The CDR3 loop is CASSQRDSHNEKLFF. The CDR3 coding sequence is TGTGCCAGCAGCCAAAGGGACAGCCATAATGAAAAACTGTTTTTT.

The rearrangement joins TRBV5-6 to TRBJ1-4, with unresolved D. CDR3 length equals 13 residues. Germline V gene sequence: CDR1 SGHDT, CDR2 YYEEEE. V dropped 4 bases and J dropped 5 bases, with 9 bases sitting between them. The CDR3 spells CASSGQRNEKLFF. The CDR3 region has the DNA TGTGCCAGCAGCGGGCAGAGAAATGAAAAACTGTTTTTT.

This chain uses TRBV27 with TRBJ2-5, with D possibly matching TRBD2 (5 bases). The CDR3 loop spans 13 amino acids. CDR1 is MNHEY, CDR2 SMNVEV, per germline (reference sequence). Trimming took 2 bases from V and 3 from J, leaving 7 bases between them. As DNA, the CDR3 is TGTGCCAGCAGTTTAGGACTCGAAGAGACCCAGTACTTC. This codes for CASSLGLEETQYF.

The rearrangement links TRBV6-5 to TRBJ2-5, with D tentatively TRBD2 (5 bases). V was shortened by 2 bases and J by 2 bases, with 9 bases between the two germline ends. The CDR3 totals 14 residues. Germline CDR1 MNHEY, CDR2 SVGAGI. CDR3 coding DNA: TGTGCCAGCAGTTACACCGGACTGCAAGAGACCCAGTACTTC. Encoded protein: CASSYTGLQETQYF.

The chain uses TRBV7-8 and TRBJ2-1; 13 bases fit TRBD2. V lost 3 bases to trimming and J lost 2 bases; unmatched junction nucleotides: 7. Germline loops: CDR1 SGHVS, CDR2 FQNEAQ. The CDR3 runs to 18 residues. As DNA, the CDR3 is TGTGCCAGCAGCTTTCTGGGACTAGCGGGAAACCCCTACAATGAGCAGTTCTTC. Translating gives CASSFLGLAGNPYNEQFF.

The rearrangement joins TRBV27 to TRBJ1-2, with TRBD1 matching over 8 bases. Germline-derived CDR1 and CDR2 are MNHEY and SMNVEV (reference sequence). The length of the CDR3 is 14 residues. V was pared by 9 bases and J by 7 bases, with 13 bases of the junction left unmatched. CDR3 sequence: CASQRAGGEGGYTF. CDR3 in DNA: TGTGCCAGTCAACGTGCAGGGGGCGAGGGTGGCTACACCTTC.

The chain recombines TRBV5-1 with TRBJ2-7, with D uncertain. Germline V lookup: CDR1 SGHRS, CDR2 YFSETQ. CDR3 length equals 14 residues. Trimming cost V 5 bases and J 4 bases, with 16 bases left between them. Written as DNA, the CDR3 is TGCGCCAGCAGAAGGGATGGCGGTACGTACGAGCAGTACTTC. It codes for CASRRDGGTYEQYF.

In the case of this clone: One end of the junction does not line up with germline, which may come from a read error. The V gene is TRBV7-7, the J gene TRBJ2-5; the match to TRBD2 covers 13 bases. The CDR3 runs to 17 residues. Per germline, CDR1 SSHAT and CDR2 FNYEAQ (reference sequence). CDR3 DNA: TGTGCTAGCAGCTTCGGTGTCGGACTAGCGGGAGAAGAGACCCAGTACTTC. Amino acid sequence: CASSFGVGLAGEETQYF.

The gene calls are TRBV5-1 and TRBJ2-5, with TRBD2 matching 8 bases. This CDR3 spans 13 amino acids. Trimming cost V 2 bases and J 5 bases; bases outside gene matches: 2. Germline V gene lookup returns CDR1 SGHRS and CDR2 YFSETQ. The CDR3 coding sequence is TGCGCCAGCAGCTTCAGCGGGGGTGAGACCCAGTACTTC. Translated, it gives CASSFSGGETQYF.

The CDR3 region is CASSPIAGSYEQYF. The DNA of the CDR3 is TGTGCCAGCTCACCGATTGCGGGCTCCTACGAGCAGTACTTC. J is TRBJ2-7 and V is TRBV18, with D possibly matching TRBD2 (5 bases). CDR3 size: 14 residues. With 3 bases removed from V and 0 bases from J, the gap between germline ends came to 9 bases. CDR1 is KGHSH, CDR2 LQKENI, per germline.

The V and J genes are TRBV18 and TRBJ2-5, with D tentatively TRBD1 (5 bases). The CDR3 loop spans 11 amino acids. The germline V gene encodes CDR1 KGHSH and CDR2 LQKENI. V was trimmed by 5 bases and J by 4 bases, leaving 5 bases between them. CDR3 amino acids: CASSGAETQYF. CDR3 sequence (DNA): TGTGCCAGCTCAGGGGCAGAGACCCAGTACTTC. The full variable domain, with the rest looked up from reference TRBV18 and TRBJ2-5, is NAGVMQNPRHLVRRRGQEARLRCSPMKGHSHVYWYRQLPEEGLKFMVYLQKENIIDESGMPKERFSAEFPKEGPSILRIQQVVRGDSAAYFCASSGAETQYFGPGTRLLVL.

The V gene is TRBV6-1, the J gene TRBJ1-2, with TRBD1 matching 8 bases. This CDR3 is built from 15 residues. V shed 6 bases, J shed 4 bases, and the junction held 10 bases outside the gene matches. Germline assignment: CDR1 MNHNS and CDR2 SASEGT. The CDR3 sequence is CASREIGTGLYGYTF. In nucleotides, the CDR3 is TGTGCCAGCAGAGAAATCGGGACAGGACTCTATGGCTACACCTTC.

The gene calls are TRBV10-3 and TRBJ2-1, with D possibly TRBD2 on 5 matching bases. The ends were cut back, 0 bases at V and 4 bases at J, with 10 bases in the middle. Per the germline V gene, CDR1 is ENHRY and CDR2 is SYGVKD. This CDR3 region has 15 residues. This chain's CDR3 is CAISESRAEYNEQFF. The CDR3 coding sequence is TGTGCCATCAGTGAGTCGAGAGCGGAGTACAATGAGCAGTTCTTC.

The chain couples TRBV15 to TRBJ1-5; TRBD1 matches 7 bases. Germline V gene lookup returns CDR1 LNHNV and CDR2 YYDKDF (reference sequence). The CDR3 has 17 residues. V lost 4 bases to trimming and J lost 0 bases; unmatched junction nucleotides: 9. The CDR3: CATSNARGGYSNQPQHF. In DNA, the CDR3 is TGTGCCACCAGCAATGCCAGGGGGGGATATAGCAATCAGCCCCAGCATTTT.

This clone has just one count. This chain joins TRBV5-4 and TRBJ2-5; TRBD1 aligns across 11 bases. This CDR3 is 16 amino acids long. From germline, CDR1 is SGHNT and CDR2 YYREEE (reference sequence). J lost 4 bases, V lost 4 bases, and 9 bases had no gene match. CDR3 bases: TGTGCCAGCAGCCCAGGACAGGGGGCGATGGGAGAGACCCAGTACTTC. Protein product: CASSPGQGAMGETQYF.

The chain carries TRBV5-1 and TRBJ1-5, with unresolved D. Trimming took off 5 bases at V and 4 bases at J, with 10 bases between the two ends. The V gene's germline CDR1 is SGHRS and CDR2 YFSETQ. The CDR3 runs 13 residues. CDR3 residues: CASSRDRNQPQHF. CDR3 nucleotides: TGCGCCAGCAGTAGGGATCGGAATCAGCCCCAGCATTTT. Full variable domain (missing parts from reference TRBV5-1 and TRBJ1-5): KAGVTQTPRYLIKTRGQQVTLSCSPISGHRSVSWYQQTPGQGLQFLFEYFSETQRNKGNFPGRFSGRQFSNSRSEMNVSTLELGDSALYLCASSRDRNQPQHFGDGTRLSIL.

The V gene is TRBV2, the J gene TRBJ2-7; 8 nucleotides match TRBD1. The length of the CDR3 is 14 residues. Germline CDR1 reads SNHLY; CDR2 reads FYNNEI. Unmatched junction bases numbered 4, after V lost 3 bases and J lost 3 bases. CDR3 DNA: TGTGCCAGCAGTGAGCGGACAGGGATCTACGAGCAGTACTTC. It is translated as CASSERTGIYEQYF.

This sequence joins TRBV5-1 and TRBJ1-1; D remains unclear. This CDR3 comprises 15 residues. CDR1 is SGHRS and CDR2 is YFSETQ in the germline V gene. Trimming cost V 0 bases and J 4 bases, with 13 bases left between them. CDR3 residues: CASSLEGGKSTEAFF. The CDR3 DNA follows: TGCGCCAGCAGCTTGGAGGGAGGGAAGAGCACTGAAGCTTTCTTT.

The rearrangement uses TRBV18 and TRBJ1-1; a possible D gene is TRBD1 (5 bases). The CDR3 is 14 residues long. Germline-derived CDR1 and CDR2 are KGHSH and LQKENI. The ends were cut back, 8 bases at V and 3 bases at J, with 16 bases in the middle. CDR3 loop: CASSTVGTDTEAFF. As DNA, the CDR3 is TGTGCCAGCAGCACCGTGGGGACGGACACTGAAGCTTTCTTT.

The genes are TRBV4-1 and TRBJ2-6; D tentatively fits TRBD1 or TRBD2 (5 bases each). V shed 3 bases and J shed 3 bases, with 6 bases lying between them. Germline loops: CDR1 MGHRA, CDR2 YSYEKL. The CDR3 totals 14 residues. The CDR3 protein is CASSQGVGANVLTF. The CDR3 coding sequence is TGCGCCAGCAGCCAGGGGGTTGGGGCCAACGTCCTGACTTTC.

The rearrangement joins TRBV6-5 to TRBJ1-3, with TRBD1 matching over 9 bases. Per germline, CDR1 MNHEY and CDR2 SVGAGI. After removal of 6 bases from V and 4 bases from J, the junction contained 7 bases not matched to a gene. The length of the CDR3 is 15 residues. The CDR3 spells CASRRDRAAGNTIYF. CDR3 sequence (DNA): TGTGCCAGCAGACGGGACAGGGCAGCGGGAAACACCATATATTTT.

This chain joins TRBV7-9 and TRBJ2-7; 7 bases agree with TRBD1. CDR3 length: 15 amino acids. The germline V gene has CDR1 SEHNR and CDR2 FQNEAQ (reference sequence). Unmatched junction bases numbered 15, after V lost 8 bases and J lost 5 bases. CDR3 coding DNA: TGTGCCAGCGAAGAACAGGGGCGCTGGCGCGACGAGCAGTACTTC. Protein sequence: CASEEQGRWRDEQYF.

CDR3 bases: TGTGCCAGCAGCTCCACAGGGGGCGCCGACACTGAAGCTTTCTTT. It codes for CASSSTGGADTEAFF. The chain links TRBV5-4 to TRBJ1-1; 9 bases match TRBD1. CDR3 length equals 15 residues. CDR1 SGHNT and CDR2 YYREEE come from the germline V gene (reference sequence). V lost 3 bases and J lost 3; bases outside the gene matches: 6.

The V gene is TRBV5-1, the J gene TRBJ2-5, with D tentatively TRBD1 (6 bases). Deletions cut 4 bases from V and 4 bases from J, with 14 bases between. This CDR3 contains 14 residues. Germline V lookup: CDR1 SGHRS, CDR2 YFSETQ. Here the CDR3 DNA reads TGCGCCAGCAGCCCGCAGGGGTCGCGAGAGACCCAGTACTTC. Translating it yields CASSPQGSRETQYF.

This clone was observed a single time. A much larger clone differs by one base, so this may be a read error. The V and J genes are TRBV7-6 and TRBJ2-7, with 7 bases identical to TRBD2. The germline CDR1 and CDR2 sequences are SGHVS and FNYEAQ. V lost 0 bases to trimming and J lost 2 bases; unmatched junction nucleotides: 1. The CDR3 runs to 14 residues. The CDR3 reads CASSLAGGPYEQYF. CDR3 DNA: TGTGCCAGCAGCTTAGCGGGAGGGCCCTACGAGCAGTACTTC.

V gene TRBV7-6 combines with J gene TRBJ2-7; D may be TRBD2 (5 bases). CDR1 is SGHVS and CDR2 is FNYEAQ in the germline V gene. The CDR3 sequence is 13 residues long. Between the trimmed V and J ends, which lost 1 base and 12 bases, there was a span of 16 bases. The CDR3 spells CASSLGGPETLYF. The CDR3 coding sequence is TGTGCCAGCAGCTTAGGAGGGCCAGAGACCCTGTACTTC.

This chain connects TRBV6-6 to TRBJ2-2; D not resolved. V lost 0 bases and J lost 7, with 9 bases in between. The CDR3 length is 14 residues. Germline V CDR1 and CDR2: MNHNY, SVGAGI (reference sequence). The CDR3 DNA is TGTGCCAGCAGTTACTCAGGCGTGGACGGGGAGCTGTTTTTT. It encodes CASSYSGVDGELFF.

The rearrangement uses TRBV2 and TRBJ1-2; D call uncertain. Germline V gives CDR1 SNHLY, CDR2 FYNNEI. Trimming removed 8 bases at V and 5 bases at J, with 12 bases between. The length of the CDR3 is 12 residues. The CDR3 is CASGREWYGYTF. The CDR3 DNA follows: TGTGCCAGCGGAAGAGAATGGTATGGCTACACCTTC.

This clone was seen a few times. This chain connects TRBV6-1 to TRBJ2-1; D is unclear. V lost 2 bases, J lost 7 bases, and 9 bases lay in between. Germline lookup yields CDR1 MNHNS and CDR2 SASEGT. This CDR3 has 13 amino acids. CDR3 sequence (DNA): TGTGCCAGCAGTGAACTAGGCCAAAATGAGCAGTTCTTC. This translates into CASSELGQNEQFF.

For the CDR3, the DNA is TGTGCCAGCAGCCCCGGGGCCAACGTCCTGACTTTC. Amino acids: CASSPGANVLTF. The chain uses TRBV7-9 and TRBJ2-6, with D uncertain. The germline V and J ends were trimmed by 5 bases and 4 bases, with 3 bases remaining between them. The CDR3 has 12 residues. The germline CDR1 and CDR2 sequences are SEHNR and FQNEAQ (reference sequence). The entire variable domain, with the rest obtained from reference TRBV7-9 and TRBJ2-6, is as follows: DTGVSQNPRHKITKRGQNVTFRCDPISEHNRLYWYRQTLGQGPEFLTYFQNEAQLEKSRLLSDRFSAERPKGSFSTLEIQRTEQGDSAMYLCASSPGANVLTFGAGSRLTVL.

J is TRBJ1-1 and V is TRBV11-1, with D hard to call. The germline V and J ends were trimmed by 3 bases and 5 bases, with 13 bases remaining between them. The CDR3 spans 14 residues. The germline V gene has CDR1 SGHAT and CDR2 FQDESV (reference sequence). CDR3 bases: TGTGCCAGCAGCTTGCCGTGGGGTCGGACTGAAGCTTTCTTT. It codes for CASSLPWGRTEAFF.

The rearrangement links TRBV4-2 to TRBJ2-5, with D possibly matching TRBD2 (5 bases). V was shortened by 4 bases and J by 5 bases, with 17 bases between the two germline ends. CDR3 size: 15 residues. CDR1 LGHNA and CDR2 YNFKEQ come from the germline V gene. This CDR3 is CASSPGGPGSETQYF. The DNA of the CDR3 is TGTGCCAGCAGCCCCGGAGGTCCGGGATCGGAGACCCAGTACTTC.